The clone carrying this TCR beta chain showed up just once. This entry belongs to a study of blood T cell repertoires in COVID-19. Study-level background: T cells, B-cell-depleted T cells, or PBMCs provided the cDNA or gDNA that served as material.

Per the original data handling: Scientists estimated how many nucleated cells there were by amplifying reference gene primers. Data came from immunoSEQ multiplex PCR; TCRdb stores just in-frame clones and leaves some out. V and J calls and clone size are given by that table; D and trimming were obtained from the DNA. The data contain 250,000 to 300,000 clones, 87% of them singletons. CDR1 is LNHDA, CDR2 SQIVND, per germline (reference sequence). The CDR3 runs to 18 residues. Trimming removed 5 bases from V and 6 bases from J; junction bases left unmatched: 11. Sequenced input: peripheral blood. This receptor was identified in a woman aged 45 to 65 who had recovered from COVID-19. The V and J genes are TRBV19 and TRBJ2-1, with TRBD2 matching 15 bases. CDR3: CASSPGLAGGVGRNEQFF. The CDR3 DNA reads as TGTGCCAGTAGTCCGGGACTAGCGGGAGGCGTGGGGCGCAATGAGCAGTTCTTC.